A selection of T cell receptor beta chains follows, all from one sample in a study of blood T cell repertoires in COVID-19. The protocol was immunoSEQ multiplex PCR, while the TCRdb copy is restricted to in-frame clones and leaves out a portion. Seen here are 95,000 to 110,000 clones, 89% observed once, and the top ten hold 3.5%. What was sequenced was peripheral blood. Receptors were obtained from a woman aged 55-69 years with acute or convalescent COVID-19. The CDR3 runs from the conserved cysteine through the conserved F or W. Each record gives: V gene, J gene, D gene, clone size, CDR3 DNA, CDR3 protein. A D gene is named only where the DNA matches it firmly. Clone size, where shown, is once, few, many, or a class for clones that have expanded.

V: TRBV5-1; J: TRBJ2-3; D: TRBD2; size: .; DNA: TGCGCCAGCAGCCCGCCTCTAGCGGGAGTCGGGGAGGATACGCAGTATTTT; CDR3: CASSPPLAGVGEDTQYF
V: TRBV23-1; J: TRBJ1-4; D: .; size: .; DNA: TGCGCCAGCAGGTCATTCGAGATCGCAACTAATGAAAAACTGTTTTTT; CDR3: CASRSFEIATNEKLFF
V: TRBV7-8; J: TRBJ2-3; D: TRBD1; size: .; DNA: TGTGCCAGCAGCTCCCTTGGACAGGGGGCATTCACAGATACGCAGTATTTT; CDR3: CASSSLGQGAFTDTQYF
V: TRBV14; J: TRBJ2-2; D: TRBD2; size: .; DNA: TGTGCCAGCAGCTTAAGGCCGACTAGCCCCACCGGGGAGCTGTTTTTT; CDR3: CASSLRPTSPTGELFF
V: TRBV6-5; J: TRBJ2-7; D: TRBD2; size: .; DNA: TGTGCCAGCGGATCTGGACTAGCCGTCGAGCAGTACTTC; CDR3: CASGSGLAVEQYF
V: TRBV28; J: TRBJ2-1; D: .; size: .; DNA: TGTGCCAGCAGCCCCGCCCAACAGGGAGCGCTTGGTGAGCAGTTCTTC; CDR3: CASSPAQQGALGEQFF
V: TRBV7-8; J: TRBJ1-1; D: .; size: .; DNA: TGTGCCAGCAGCCCCCTCGGAGAGGACACTGAAGCTTTCTTT; CDR3: CASSPLGEDTEAFF
V: TRBV5-4; J: TRBJ1-1; D: .; size: .; DNA: TGTGCCAGCAGCCCGGCAGGGTCAGCCTTGAACACTGAAGCTTTCTTT; CDR3: CASSPAGSALNTEAFF
V: TRBV28; J: TRBJ2-3; D: .; size: .; DNA: TGTGCCAGCAGTTCAAGCGGAGGCACAGATACGCAGTATTTT; CDR3: CASSSSGGTDTQYF
V: TRBV15; J: TRBJ1-4; D: .; size: .; DNA: TGTGCCACCAGCAGCACGAGTGAAAAACTGTTTTTT; CDR3: CATSSTSEKLFF
V: TRBV29-1; J: TRBJ1-2; D: .; size: .; DNA: TGCAGCGTTGGAGGGGCCGGGGGAGGCTACACCTTC; CDR3: CSVGGAGGGYTF
V: TRBV30; J: TRBJ1-5; D: TRBD1; size: few; DNA: TGTGCCTGTCAGGGGGCGAACGGCAATCAGCCCCAGCATTTT; CDR3: CACQGANGNQPQHF
V: TRBV10-3; J: TRBJ2-1; D: TRBD2; size: .; DNA: TGTGCCATCAGTGGGACTAGCGGGAGAAATGAGCAGTTCTTC; CDR3: CAISGTSGRNEQFF
V: TRBV6-6; J: TRBJ1-1; D: .; size: .; DNA: TGTGCCAGCACCGATTCGGGGAACGCTGAAGCTTTCTTT; CDR3: CASTDSGNAEAFF
V: TRBV28; J: TRBJ1-4; D: TRBD1; size: .; DNA: TGTGCCAGCAGTTCCGGGACAGCTAATGAAAAACTGTTTTTT; CDR3: CASSSGTANEKLFF
V: TRBV5-5; J: TRBJ2-7; D: TRBD2; size: once; DNA: TGTGCCAGCAGCTTGGCTAGCGGGGGAACCTACGAGCAGTACTTC; CDR3: CASSLASGGTYEQYF
V: TRBV6-5; J: TRBJ1-3; D: .; size: once; DNA: TGTGCCAGCAGGTCAGGGAATGGAAACACCATATATTTT; CDR3: CASRSGNGNTIYF
V: TRBV4-2; J: TRBJ1-3; D: TRBD1; size: .; DNA: TGTGCCAGCAGCCAGGAGACAGGGGAGAGGAACACCATATATTTT; CDR3: CASSQETGERNTIYF
V: TRBV7-9; J: TRBJ2-1; D: TRBD2; size: .; DNA: TGTGCCAGCAGCCGGGGACTAGCGGGGACCTACAATGAGCAGTTCTTC; CDR3: CASSRGLAGTYNEQFF
V: TRBV24-1; J: TRBJ2-1; D: .; size: .; DNA: TGTGCCACCAGCCGGCTAACGGACAGCCGGGTCAATGAGCAGTTCTTC; CDR3: CATSRLTDSRVNEQFF
V: TRBV11-3; J: TRBJ1-1; D: .; size: .; DNA: TGTGCCAGCAGCTTACTCGGACATATTAATAAATCATTT; CDR3: CASSLLGHINKSF
V: TRBV19; J: TRBJ1-5; D: .; size: .; DNA: TGTGCCAGTACCCCGCACAGTGGAATACAAACTTATAGCAATCAGCCCCAGCATTTT; CDR3: CASTPHSGIQTYSNQPQHF
V: TRBV4-1; J: TRBJ2-7; D: .; size: .; DNA: TGCGCCAGCAGCCAAGATCCGGGTCCCTACGAGCAGTACTTC; CDR3: CASSQDPGPYEQYF
V: TRBV7-8; J: TRBJ2-1; D: .; size: .; DNA: TGTGCCAGCAGCTCAAGGCAGGGGGGAGCCTACAATGAGCAGTTCTTC; CDR3: CASSSRQGGAYNEQFF
V: TRBV7-3; J: TRBJ2-1; D: TRBD2; size: .; DNA: TGTGCCAGCAAGTCTAGCGGGAGTCACAATGAGCAGTTCTTC; CDR3: CASKSSGSHNEQFF
V: TRBV5-1; J: TRBJ1-4; D: .; size: .; DNA: TGCGCCAGCAGCTTGGGCAGACTTGCAACTAATGAAAAACTGTTTTTT; CDR3: CASSLGRLATNEKLFF
V: TRBV28; J: TRBJ2-2; D: TRBD1; size: .; DNA: TGTGCCAGCAGGATCGACAGGGGTGGCGGGGAGCTGTTTTTT; CDR3: CASRIDRGGGELFF
V: TRBV24-1; J: TRBJ1-5; D: .; size: .; DNA: TGTGCCACCAGTCGGGATAGCAATCAGCCCCAGCATTTT; CDR3: CATSRDSNQPQHF
V: TRBV27; J: TRBJ2-2; D: TRBD1; size: .; DNA: TGTGCCAGCAGGGGACAGGGCTTATCCGGGGAGCTGTTTTTT; CDR3: CASRGQGLSGELFF
V: TRBV7-6; J: TRBJ1-1; D: TRBD1; size: .; DNA: TGTGCCAGCAGCTTAGCTTTCAGGACAGGAATTAACACTGAAGCTTTCTTT; CDR3: CASSLAFRTGINTEAFF
V: TRBV29-1; J: TRBJ2-1; D: TRBD1; size: .; DNA: TGCAGCACTCTCAGGACGGATAGGGGGCTCGATGAGCAGTTCTTC; CDR3: CSTLRTDRGLDEQFF
V: TRBV30; J: TRBJ1-2; D: .; size: .; DNA: TGTGCCTGGACCCTCAGGTCGAACTATGGCTACACCTTC; CDR3: CAWTLRSNYGYTF
V: TRBV10-3; J: TRBJ2-7; D: TRBD2; size: .; DNA: TGTGCCATCACCGCGGGAGGGTCCTCCTACGAGCAGTACTTC; CDR3: CAITAGGSSYEQYF
V: TRBV24-1; J: TRBJ2-1; D: .; size: .; DNA: TGTGCCACCAGTGATTTCCCAGGGTTGAATGAGCAGTTCTTC; CDR3: CATSDFPGLNEQFF
V: TRBV9; J: TRBJ2-2; D: .; size: .; DNA: TGTGCCAGCAGCCCCGGGAGTACGAACACCGGGGAGCTGTTTTTT; CDR3: CASSPGSTNTGELFF
V: TRBV10-3; J: TRBJ1-5; D: TRBD1; size: .; DNA: TGTGCCATCAGTGAGGGCCAGGGGGCGGGCAATCAGCCCCAGCATTTT; CDR3: CAISEGQGAGNQPQHF
V: TRBV15; J: TRBJ1-2; D: .; size: .; DNA: TGTGCCACCAGCAGAGGGGGGGCAGCGGGGAGCTATGGCTACACCTTC; CDR3: CATSRGGAAGSYGYTF
V: TRBV9; J: TRBJ1-1; D: .; size: .; DNA: TGTGCCAGCAGCGAAGACATGAACACTGAAGCTTTCTTT; CDR3: CASSEDMNTEAFF
V: TRBV24-1; J: TRBJ1-2; D: TRBD1; size: .; DNA: TGTGCCACCAGCGACTCTAAGGACAGGACCTATGGCTACACCTTC; CDR3: CATSDSKDRTYGYTF
V: TRBV19; J: TRBJ1-5; D: TRBD1; size: .; DNA: TGTGCCAGTAGTAGTACAGGGGGCCATCAGCCCCAGCATTTT; CDR3: CASSSTGGHQPQHF
V: TRBV28; J: TRBJ1-1; D: TRBD1; size: .; DNA: TGTGCCAGCAGTCAGGGGACAGAGAACACTGAAGCTTTCTTT; CDR3: CASSQGTENTEAFF
V: TRBV28; J: TRBJ1-4; D: TRBD1; size: .; DNA: TGTGCCAGCAGTTACGGGACAGGGGAGGGTGGAAAACTGTTTTTT; CDR3: CASSYGTGEGGKLFF
V: TRBV18; J: TRBJ1-5; D: .; size: .; DNA: TGTGCCAGCTCACAGACAGGTACCTGGGGTCAGCCCCAGCATTTT; CDR3: CASSQTGTWGQPQHF
V: TRBV18; J: TRBJ2-7; D: TRBD1; size: .; DNA: TGTGCCAGCTCACCAGGAATAGGACAGGGGGGCGACGAGCAGTACTTC; CDR3: CASSPGIGQGGDEQYF
V: TRBV3-1/TRBV3-2; J: TRBJ1-2; D: .; size: .; DNA: TGTGCCAGCAGTCCTCGGATGCAGGTTTCGATTTCTGGCTACACCTTC; CDR3: CASSPRMQVSISGYTF
V: TRBV5-1; J: TRBJ1-3; D: .; size: .; DNA: TGCGCCAGCAGCCATGGAAATGACTTTGGAAACACCATATATTTT; CDR3: CASSHGNDFGNTIYF
V: TRBV2; J: TRBJ2-3; D: .; size: .; DNA: TGTGCCAGCTGCAGGGGAGCAGGTACGCAGTATTTT; CDR3: CASCRGAGTQYF
V: TRBV2; J: TRBJ2-1; D: .; size: once; DNA: TGTGCCAGCAGTCAAACAGGGTACAATGAGCAGTTCTTC; CDR3: CASSQTGYNEQFF
V: TRBV2; J: TRBJ1-1; D: TRBD1; size: .; DNA: TGTGCCAGCAGAAGAACAGGGGGCGCTTTGGCTGAAAGAGCTTTCTTT; CDR3: CASRRTGGALAERAFF
V: TRBV19; J: TRBJ2-1; D: TRBD2; size: once; DNA: TGTGCCAGTAGGAGGACTAGCGGTTACTACAATGAGCAGTTCTTC; CDR3: CASRRTSGYYNEQFF
V: TRBV6-1; J: TRBJ1-1; D: .; size: .; DNA: TGTGCCAGCAGAGAAGCCCACCTTTGGACAGCTCAAGAAGCTTTCTTT; CDR3: CASREAHLWTAQEAFF
V: TRBV28; J: TRBJ2-3; D: TRBD2; size: .; DNA: TGTGCCAGCAGTTTAGGACTAGGTTCCACAGATACGCAGTATTTT; CDR3: CASSLGLGSTDTQYF
V: TRBV11-3; J: TRBJ2-1; D: TRBD1; size: .; DNA: TGTGCCAGCGGCGTTATAGGGACAGGGGCCAGGGATGAGCAGTTCTTC; CDR3: CASGVIGTGARDEQFF
V: TRBV16; J: TRBJ1-5; D: TRBD1; size: .; DNA: TGTGCCAGCAGCCAATCGATAGGGGACAGGGACTTCTATAGCAATCAGCCCCAGCATTTT; CDR3: CASSQSIGDRDFYSNQPQHF
V: TRBV7-2; J: TRBJ1-5; D: TRBD1; size: .; DNA: TGTGCCAGCAGCTTAGTGGGGGTCGGGACAGGCAATCAGCCCCAGCATTTT; CDR3: CASSLVGVGTGNQPQHF
V: TRBV4-2; J: TRBJ2-3; D: TRBD2; size: once; DNA: TGTGCCAGCAGCCAAGAATTACTGGCAAGCGGGAGGGCAGATACGCAGTATTTT; CDR3: CASSQELLASGRADTQYF
V: TRBV19; J: TRBJ2-1; D: TRBD2; size: .; DNA: TGTGCCAGTAGTATTGGGCTAGCGGGTGAGCAGTTCTTC; CDR3: CASSIGLAGEQFF
V: TRBV30; J: TRBJ1-1; D: .; size: .; DNA: TGTGCCTGGACCCCCCAGGGTTGGGGCACTGAAGCTTTCTTT; CDR3: CAWTPQGWGTEAFF
V: TRBV3-1/TRBV3-2; J: TRBJ1-2; D: .; size: .; DNA: TGTGCCACCGCCGGCGGGGGGCCTGGCTACACCTTC; CDR3: CATAGGGPGYTF